Below, one T cell receptor (beta chain) is given with its context. The same CDR3 also results from other DNA sequences found in this sample. Germline V gene sequence: CDR1 MNHEY, CDR2 SMNVEV (reference sequence). The length of the CDR3 is 15 residues. J gave up 1 base and V 4 bases, and 2 bases lay outside the gene matches. Original analysis: Amplification from reference gene primers served as the basis for estimated nucleated cell counts. Assay: immunoSEQ multiplex PCR; the TCRdb copy retains only in-frame clones and omits some. V, J and clone size are taken as reported in that table, and D and trimming were inferred from the DNA itself. The sample consists of roughly 250,000 clones, around 82% of them appearing once. These data come from a study of blood T cell repertoires in COVID-19.

The receptor was derived from a human donor in a cohort sampled during active COVID-19. The chain uses TRBV27 and TRBJ2-5; 11 bases map to TRBD2. Sequencing was done on a sample of peripheral blood. The CDR3 sequence is CASSSLAGGQETQYF. DNA of the CDR3: TGTGCCAGCAGTTCTCTAGCGGGGGGCCAAGAGACCCAGTACTTC.